One sample yielded the 21 T cell receptor beta chains listed below, sequenced in a study of T cell responses to AZD1222 COVID-19 vaccine. Using immunoSEQ multiplex PCR, the repertoire was profiled, and TCRdb retains in-frame clones only, with some absent. The data contain approximately 120,000 clones, about 89% of them singletons. Sequencing used peripheral blood, obtained on day 0 of AZD1222 vaccination. These receptors were taken from an adult in good health.

The rearrangement links TRBV3-1 (or the pseudogene TRBV3-2) to TRBJ2-4; TRBD2 matches at 10 bases. Germline CDR1 LGHDT, CDR2 YNNKEL (reference sequence). This CDR3 has 17 residues. The V segment lost 4 bases and the J segment 6 bases; nucleotides outside the gene matches: 12. The CDR3 sequence: CASSPRVAGGHLNIQYF. The CDR3 region has the DNA TGTGCCAGCAGCCCCCGGGTAGCGGGGGGCCATTTAAACATTCAGTACTTC.

The CDR3 bases are TGTGCCAGCTCACGAGACAGTTTAGTCTCACCCCTCCACTTT. Protein: CASSRDSLVSPLHF. V is TRBV18 and J is TRBJ1-6, with D maybe TRBD1 (5 bases). The CDR3 totals 14 residues. CDR1 and CDR2 (germline): KGHSH, LQKENI. With 4 bases removed from V and 10 bases from J, the gap between germline ends came to 14 bases.

This clone appeared a single time. The chain is built from TRBV29-1 and TRBJ2-5, with 11 bases that match TRBD1. Per the germline V gene, CDR1 is SQVTM and CDR2 is ANQGSEA. This CDR3 has 16 residues. V trimming: 2 bases; J trimming: 4 bases; junction bases outside the gene matches: 9. DNA of the CDR3: TGCAGCGTTGAATGGCCGGGACAGGGGGGGAGAGAGACCCAGTACTTC. This codes for CSVEWPGQGGRETQYF.

The chain joins TRBV7-2 to TRBJ2-7, with D tentatively TRBD2 (6 bases). The germline V gene has CDR1 SGHTA and CDR2 FQGNSA. V was trimmed by 1 base and J by 2 bases, leaving 9 bases between them. The CDR3 loop spans 14 amino acids. The chain's CDR3 is CASSLEAGPYEQYF. Here the CDR3 DNA reads TGTGCCAGCAGCTTAGAGGCGGGACCCTACGAGCAGTACTTC.

The V gene is TRBV9, the J gene TRBJ1-6; D is unresolved. V gave up 1 base and J gave up 7 bases, with 15 bases separating them. The CDR3 has 16 amino acids. Germline lookup yields CDR1 SGDLS and CDR2 YYNGEE. The CDR3 loop reads CASSVSFDIVNSPLHF. CDR3 bases: TGTGCCAGCAGCGTATCGTTCGATATAGTGAATTCACCCCTCCACTTT.

The gene calls are TRBV7-2 and TRBJ1-1; maybe TRBD1 (6 bases). V was pared by 5 bases and J by 7 bases, with 20 bases between. In germline, CDR1 is SGHTA, CDR2 FQGNSA. The CDR3 covers 15 residues. The CDR3 sequence is CASSPFPGAGGEAFF. DNA for the CDR3: TGTGCCAGCAGCCCATTCCCAGGGGCCGGGGGTGAAGCTTTCTTT.

The rearrangement joins TRBV19 to TRBJ1-6; D uncertain. Germline values: CDR1 LNHDA, CDR2 SQIVND (reference sequence). Trimming stripped 8 bases from V and 1 base from J, with 9 bases between. This CDR3 has 14 residues. This chain's CDR3 is CASAGGSYNSPLHF. The CDR3 DNA sequence: TGTGCCAGTGCAGGAGGATCCTATAATTCACCCCTCCACTTT.

In this sample, this clone turned up once. The CDR3 region has the DNA TGCGCCAGCAGCCAAGAGGGGACAGGGGGAGAGCAGTACTTC. Its protein product is CASSQEGTGGEQYF. The V call is TRBV4-1, the J call TRBJ2-7, with 11 bases fitting TRBD1. The trim removed 0 bases at V and 7 bases at J, leaving 2 bases unmatched. The CDR3 spans 14 residues. Germline V gene data show CDR1 as MGHRA and CDR2 as YSYEKL.

This chain joins TRBV18 and TRBJ2-7, with TRBD1 identical over 11 bases. The CDR3 runs 16 residues. Germline CDR1 KGHSH, CDR2 LQKENI. Trimming took 6 bases from V and 1 from J; bases not matched to a gene: 8. In nucleotides, the CDR3 is TGTGCCAGCTCCCCGACCGGGACAGGGGGGTCCTACGAGCAGTACTTC. It encodes CASSPTGTGGSYEQYF.

This chain uses TRBV18 with TRBJ1-2; D gene ambiguous. Germline-derived CDR1 and CDR2 are KGHSH and LQKENI. The CDR3 is 15 amino acids. Trimming stripped 0 bases from V and 1 base from J, with 9 bases between. CDR3 region: CASSPPPGDNYGYTF. In nucleotides, the CDR3 is TGTGCCAGCTCACCACCGCCAGGAGATAACTATGGCTACACCTTC.

V usage is TRBV3-1 (or the pseudogene TRBV3-2) and J usage is TRBJ2-1, with 8 positions matching TRBD2. J lost 2 bases, V lost 3 bases, and 6 bases had no gene match. This CDR3 has 16 residues. Germline V gene lookup returns CDR1 LGHDT and CDR2 YNNKEL (reference sequence). The CDR3 is CASSQIAGSAYNEQFF. The CDR3 nucleotides read TGTGCCAGCAGCCAGATAGCGGGATCTGCCTACAATGAGCAGTTCTTC.

The chain uses TRBV6-5 and TRBJ2-2; 7 bases match TRBD2. The V gene end was trimmed by 2 bases and the J gene end by 6 bases; junction bases not matched to a gene: 9. The CDR3 sequence is 16 residues long. CDR1 is MNHEY, CDR2 SVGAGI, per germline. The DNA of the CDR3 is TGTGCCAGCAGTTACAGTCCAGCGGGGCTGCCCGGGGAGCTGTTTTTT. Residues: CASSYSPAGLPGELFF.

The V gene is TRBV10-3, the J gene TRBJ1-4; a possible D gene is TRBD1 (5 bases). V dropped 0 bases and J dropped 4 bases, with 15 bases sitting between them. CDR1 and CDR2 from the germline V gene are ENHRY and SYGVKD. The CDR3 covers 17 residues. The CDR3 DNA sequence: TGTGCCATCAGTGAGTCGGAGTCCGGGGCCCTTAATGAAAAACTGTTTTTT. It is translated as CAISESESGALNEKLFF.

The V gene is TRBV5-6, the J gene TRBJ1-2, with a weak D call TRBD1 (6 bases). The length of the CDR3 is 15 residues. Germline CDR1 is SGHDT and CDR2 is YYEEEE. V lost 3 bases and J 6 bases, leaving 18 bases between the germline ends. The CDR3: CASSYAGAGNDGYTF. Here the CDR3 DNA reads TGTGCCAGCAGCTACGCGGGGGCAGGGAATGATGGCTACACCTTC.

This clone was seen a handful of times. This chain uses TRBV4-3 with TRBJ2-2; 7 nucleotides match TRBD1. The CDR3 has 16 amino acids. The V segment lost 5 bases and the J segment 0 bases; nucleotides outside the gene matches: 6. From germline, CDR1 is LGHNA and CDR2 YSLEER. CDR3 coding DNA: TGCGCCAGCAGCAGGGGGCGGGTTTCGAACACCGGGGAGCTGTTTTTT. This encodes CASSRGRVSNTGELFF.

This clone came up a few times. The chain joins TRBV21-1 to TRBJ2-7. TRBV21-1 constitutes a pseudogene. The CDR3 loop spans 14 amino acids. Written as DNA, the CDR3 is TGTGCCAGCAGCAACGAAGTAATCTCCTACGAGCAGTACTTC. This encodes CASSNEVISYEQYF.

This chain joins TRBV27 and TRBJ1-6; 7 nucleotides agree with TRBD1. The CDR3 consists of 14 residues. Germline V lookup: CDR1 MNHEY, CDR2 SMNVEV (reference sequence). V trimming: 10 bases; J trimming: 14 bases; junction bases outside the gene matches: 17. This CDR3 is CATPRDSYLVSLHF. CDR3 sequence (DNA): TGTGCCACCCCCCGGGACAGCTATTTGGTATCCCTCCACTTT.

The rearrangement links TRBV5-1 to TRBJ1-1, with D tentatively TRBD1 (5 bases). Trimming took 2 bases from V and 4 from J, leaving 12 bases between them. There are 14 residues in the CDR3. Germline-derived CDR1 and CDR2 are SGHRS and YFSETQ. The CDR3 DNA follows: TGCGCCAGCAGCTTCCAAGGGGATCGCACTGAAGCTTTCTTT. It encodes CASSFQGDRTEAFF.

The CDR3 sequence is CASSSSGRREQYF. The CDR3 DNA reads as TGTGCCAGCAGTTCTAGCGGGAGACGTGAGCAGTACTTC. V usage is TRBV6-5 and J usage is TRBJ2-7; 10 nucleotides align to TRBD2. The CDR3 has 13 residues. Trimming at V came to 4 bases and at J to 7 bases, leaving 4 bases not matched to a gene. Germline CDR1 reads MNHEY; CDR2 reads SVGAGI.

The chain recombines TRBV9 with TRBJ2-1; 8 bases map to TRBD1. The CDR3 runs 16 residues. The germline V gene encodes CDR1 SGDLS and CDR2 YYNGEE. V trimming: 3 bases; J trimming: 8 bases; junction bases outside the gene matches: 13. CDR3 nucleotide sequence: TGTGCCAGCAGCGCGGAGAGAGGACAGGGATTCGATGAGCAGTTCTTC. Protein product: CASSAERGQGFDEQFF.

The chain uses TRBV5-1 and TRBJ2-7; TRBD2 matches 7 bases. The CDR3 is 13 residues long. Germline V gene lookup returns CDR1 SGHRS and CDR2 YFSETQ. V lost 7 bases and J lost 2; bases outside the gene matches: 6. CDR3 in amino acids: CASRIREAYEQYF. As DNA, the CDR3 is TGCGCCAGCCGAATCCGGGAGGCCTACGAGCAGTACTTC.